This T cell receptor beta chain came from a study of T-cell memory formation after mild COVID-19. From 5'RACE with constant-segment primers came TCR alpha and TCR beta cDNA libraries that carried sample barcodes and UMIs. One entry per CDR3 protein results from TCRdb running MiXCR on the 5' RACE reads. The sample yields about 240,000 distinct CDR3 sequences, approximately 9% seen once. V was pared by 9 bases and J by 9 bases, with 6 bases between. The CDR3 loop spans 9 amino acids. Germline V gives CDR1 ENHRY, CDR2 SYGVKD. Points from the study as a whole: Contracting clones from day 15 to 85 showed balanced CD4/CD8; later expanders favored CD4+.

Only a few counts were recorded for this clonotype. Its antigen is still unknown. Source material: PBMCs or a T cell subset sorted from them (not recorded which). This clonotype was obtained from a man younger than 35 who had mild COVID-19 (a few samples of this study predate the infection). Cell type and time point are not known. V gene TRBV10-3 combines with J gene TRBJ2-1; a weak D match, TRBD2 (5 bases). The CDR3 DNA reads TGTGCCATTGAGGGTGAGCAGTTCTTC. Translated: CAIEGEQFF.